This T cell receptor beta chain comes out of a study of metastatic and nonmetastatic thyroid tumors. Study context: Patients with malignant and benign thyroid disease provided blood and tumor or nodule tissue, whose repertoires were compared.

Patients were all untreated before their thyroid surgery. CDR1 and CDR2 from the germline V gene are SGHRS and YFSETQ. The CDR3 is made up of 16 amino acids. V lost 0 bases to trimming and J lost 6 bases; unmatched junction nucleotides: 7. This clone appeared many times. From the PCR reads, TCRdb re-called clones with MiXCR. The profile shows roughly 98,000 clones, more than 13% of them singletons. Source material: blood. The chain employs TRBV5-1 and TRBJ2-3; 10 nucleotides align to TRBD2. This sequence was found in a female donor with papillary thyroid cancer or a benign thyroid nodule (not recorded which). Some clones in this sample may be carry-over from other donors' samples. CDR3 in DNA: TGCGCCAGCAGCTTGGTGGTGTCTAGCGGGGGCGATACGCAGTATTTT. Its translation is CASSLVVSSGGDTQYF.